The subject of this entry is one TCR beta chain. Judged by its sample share, this clone qualifies as medium-sized (0.01 to 0.1%). The antigen it recognizes is unknown. No qualities accompany the bases; no much larger clone lies one base away. The method behind the library was PCR. The listed sequencing device is Illumina HiSeq 4000. High-throughput sequencing was used to profile the TCR beta-chain CDR3 region of every patient. As for the authors' bioinformatics: Drawing on CDR3 differences between clinicopathological groups, the researchers built a classifier meant to tell apart patients with distant-metastatic papillary thyroid cancer. Repertoire diversity was assessed with the Shannon index, and tumor-blood repertoire similarity with the Morisita-Horn index. TCRdb reran the public reads through fastp at Q25 and MiXCR, keeping productive beta chains. The V and J calls follow TCRdb's processing rather than the paper's. The sample includes thousands of clones, with approximately 14% observed a single time. The ten largest clones add up to 5% to 7% of the sample.

The CDR3 sequence holds 14 residues, the cysteine and phenylalanine included. The only DNA kept is the CDR3, 42 bases in frame from the first base. CDR1 and CDR2 are drawn from the germline V gene (reference sequence): LNHNV, YYDKDF. V and J are truncated by 0 bases and 5 bases respectively, leaving an intervening sequence of 10 bases. No patient had received any treatment before thyroid surgery. Using T-cell receptor beta sequencing, the study looked back at clinical samples from patients collected from about 2012 to 2018. The sample is drawn from a study of metastatic and nonmetastatic thyroid tumors (dated by TCRdb to about 2020). In the study overall: Repertoires from peripheral blood and from tumor or nodule tissue samples of malignant and benign thyroid patients were compared.

What the work shows at the level of the full study, not this receptor alone: TCR beta diversity was reported as significantly higher in malignant tumors than in benign nodules, in both blood and tumor samples.

The rearranged segments are TRBV15 and TRBJ1-2; the D gene is possibly TRBD1, with 5 bases matching. The sample comprised blood. The TCR sequence derives from a female donor with papillary thyroid cancer or a benign thyroid nodule (not recorded which). Some clones in this sample may be carry-over from other donors' samples. CDR3 reads: CATSRDPGSYGYTF. The DNA is as follows: TGTGCCACCAGCAGAGATCCAGGGAGTTATGGCTACACCTTC.